This TCR beta chain came from a study of patients and donors after allogeneic stem cell transplantation. This clonotype was counted a few times. TCRdb re-called the RT-PCR reads through MiXCR, storing one row per CDR3 protein. The table includes approximately 200,000 distinct CDR3 sequences, 41% detected once. CDR1 and CDR2 from the germline V gene are SGHRS and YFSETQ. The V gene lost 0 bases and the J gene lost 6 bases, with 12 bases spanning the gap. This CDR3 is built from 15 residues. The chain carries TRBV5-1 and TRBJ1-4; D perhaps matches TRBD1 (5 bases). The origin of this receptor is a human donor who was either an allogeneic HSCT recipient or a stem cell or donor lymphocyte infusion donor (not recorded which). It is not recorded whose cells these are; they may come from a transplant donor. The sample consisted of blood, either unsorted or a sorted T cell fraction (not recorded which). The DNA for the CDR3 is TGCGCCAGCAGCTTGGCCGGCAGGGTAGATGAAAAACTGTTTTTT. This sequence encodes CASSLAGRVDEKLFF.